A single sample is the source of the 8 T cell receptor beta chains below, sequenced in a study of CXCR3-negative and CXCR3-positive naive CD8 T cells. Preparation of TRB cDNA libraries relied on 5' RACE carrying UMI labels. TCRdb reprocessed the 5' RACE reads and stores each CDR3 protein as one record, lacking DNA. The sample table includes about 46,000 distinct CDR3 sequences. Sequencing was carried out using naive CXCR3- CD8+ T cells from blood. Subset: CD45RO-CCR7+CD27+CD95- naive CD8+ T cells lacking CXCR3 (TNR3-). All receptors come from a human donor in good health. Some clones in this sample may be carry-over from other donors' samples.

V is TRBV10-3 and J is TRBJ1-2. The CDR3 totals 12 residues. Germline-derived CDR1 and CDR2 are ENHRY and SYGVKD. This CDR3 is CAISTVNYGYTF.

The genes are TRBV12-3 or TRBV12-4 and TRBJ2-3; TCRdb picks TRBD1, but there is no DNA to check that call. CDR3 size: 15 residues. This CDR3 is CASMGGRDFTDTQYF.

The V call is TRBV29-1, the J call TRBJ2-7; TCRdb designates TRBD1, a call that cannot be tested without DNA. The germline V gene has CDR1 SQVTM and CDR2 ANQGSEA. This CDR3 is built from 11 residues. The CDR3 loop is CSVADSYEQYF.

The chain uses TRBV29-1 and TRBJ2-7; TCRdb outputs TRBD1, but without DNA this stays unchecked. The germline V gene has CDR1 SQVTM and CDR2 ANQGSEA. The CDR3 is 13 residues long. The CDR3 protein is CSVRQGNGYEQYF.

This chain uses TRBV25-1 with TRBJ2-1; TCRdb reports TRBD1, a call that lacks DNA to check it against. CDR1 MGHDK and CDR2 SYGVNS come from the germline V gene. This CDR3 is 11 amino acids long. The CDR3 reads CASSEGQWVFF.

J is TRBJ2-3 and V is TRBV28; TCRdb reports TRBD1, a call that lacks DNA to check it against. Per germline, CDR1 MDHEN and CDR2 SYDVKM. The CDR3 consists of 15 residues. CDR3 region: CASSLRQGAVDTQYF.

The chain uses TRBV6-2 or TRBV6-3 and TRBJ1-1; TCRdb picks TRBD1, but there is no DNA to check that call. From germline, CDR1 is MNHEY and CDR2 SVGEGT. There are 14 residues in the CDR3. CDR3: CASGSFHRGTEAFF.

The CDR3: CASSLDNQPQHF. The J gene is TRBJ1-5, the V gene TRBV7-9. Germline CDR1 SEHNR, CDR2 FQNEAQ (reference sequence). The CDR3 has 12 residues.